Listed below are T cell receptor beta chains from one sample, sequenced in a study of prognosis after radiotherapy for stage I lung cancer. From the multiplex PCR reads, TCRdb called clonotypes with MiXCR, one entry per CDR3 protein. This table has around 30,000 distinct CDR3 sequences, approximately 32% appearing once. Sequenced here: PBMCs, sampled before or after stereotactic body radiation therapy (not recorded which). The receptors come from a donor at least 50 years old with non-small cell lung cancer. Both conserved end residues are part of each CDR3. D genes are given only for firm matches. Size is omitted from some rows. Given values are once, few, many or a class for expanded clones.

J gene	CDR3 length	clone size	V gene	D gene	CDR3 DNA	CDR3 protein
TRBJ1-2	15	many	TRBV5-1	.	TGCGCCAGCAGCTCAGGACAGAGCGGGAACTATGGCTACACCTTC	CASSSGQSGNYGYTF
TRBJ2-5	15	.	TRBV5-1	.	TGCGCCAGCAGCGTGGCGGTGGGGCGCGGTGAGACCCAGTACTTC	CASSVAVGRGETQYF
TRBJ1-6	14	many	TRBV2	.	TGTGCCAGCACCCCTGGGACGCAAGGTCGGCCCCTCCACTTT	CASTPGTQGRPLHF
TRBJ1-6	14	.	TRBV10-3	.	TGTGCCAGCCTTCAGTGGGGGGATAATTCACCCCTCCACTTT	CASLQWGDNSPLHF
TRBJ2-2	16	many	TRBV7-9	.	TGTGCCAGCAGCGACACTTGGGGGCGCGACACCGGGGAGCTGTTTTTT	CASSDTWGRDTGELFF
TRBJ1-6	14	many	TRBV20-1	.	TGCAGTGCTAGACTAAGTGCGGTAAATTCACCCCTCCACTTT	CSARLSAVNSPLHF
TRBJ1-5	16	many	TRBV19	.	TGTGCCAGCTGGGCCCGGTCCGGGGGCGACGGTCAGCCCCAGCATTTT	CASWARSGGDGQPQHF
TRBJ2-1	12	many	TRBV10-3	.	TGTGCCATCAACGACGGTTACAATGAGCAGTTCTTC	CAINDGYNEQFF
TRBJ2-1	13	.	TRBV6-9	.	TGTGCCAGCAGTTACTCCCAGGACGATGAGCAGTTCTTC	CASSYSQDDEQFF
TRBJ2-3	16	many	TRBV20-1	TRBD2	TGCAGTGCTAGTTCCTATAGCGGGCCCAGCACAGATACGCAGTATTTT	CSASSYSGPSTDTQYF
TRBJ1-1	16	many	TRBV6-2/TRBV6-3	.	TGTGCCAGCAGCCCAGACCCCCCACAGATCAGAACTGAAGCTTTCTTT	CASSPDPPQIRTEAFF
TRBJ1-1	15	many	TRBV20-1	.	TGCAGTGCTAGAGCCTCCGGACGGATTAACACTGAAGCTTTCTTT	CSARASGRINTEAFF
TRBJ2-1	16	medium-sized	TRBV7-9	TRBD2	TGTGCCAGCAGCCCAGGACTAGCGGGGGGGGGGAATGAGCAGTTCTTC	CASSPGLAGGGNEQFF
TRBJ1-1	17	many	TRBV6-5	.	TGTGCCAGCAGTTACTCCCGGCCAGGATTGATGAACACTGAAGCTTTCTTT	CASSYSRPGLMNTEAFF
TRBJ1-6	15	many	TRBV10-2	TRBD1	TGCGCCAGCAGTGAGTCCGGGACAGGGGTCTCACCCCTCCACTTT	CASSESGTGVSPLHF
TRBJ2-3	14	few	TRBV6-1	TRBD1	TGTGCCAGCAGTCTAACAGGGGTACCAGATACGCAGTATTTT	CASSLTGVPDTQYF
TRBJ1-2	17	.	TRBV6-1	.	TGTGCCAGCAGTGAAGCGCATGCGGCACAGGGACCGCTAGGCTACACCTTC	CASSEAHAAQGPLGYTF
TRBJ2-7	12	many	TRBV6-5	.	TGTGCCAGCAGTTACGTACCATACGAGCAGTACTTC	CASSYVPYEQYF
TRBJ2-7	13	many	TRBV29-1	TRBD1	TGCAGCGTTACCGGGACAGGTGACCACGAGCAGTACTTC	CSVTGTGDHEQYF
TRBJ1-5	16	many	TRBV4-1	.	TGCGCCAGCAGCCAAGCGCCGATCGGCCGAGGTCAGCCCCAGCATTTT	CASSQAPIGRGQPQHF
TRBJ1-2	12	many	TRBV3-1	.	TGTGCCAGCAGCCAAGCACGCGATGGCTACACCTTC	CASSQARDGYTF
TRBJ1-4	14	many	TRBV5-1	.	TGCGCCAGCAGCACGGGACGGGATAATGAAAAACTGTTTTTT	CASSTGRDNEKLFF